This entry is about one TCR beta chain. This sample was included in a study of T cells expressing NK-cell markers. Synthesis of TCR beta cDNA relied on 5'RACE template switching carrying UMIs. Each CDR3 protein gets one entry in TCRdb, which reprocessed the 5' RACE reads and gives no DNA. The sample yields some 110,000 distinct CDR3 sequences, of which the top ten take up approximately 17%. The TCR sequence derives from a woman aged 18-69 years in good health. Input material: blood T cells: a sorted CD56 or NKG2C T cell subset, CD4+ or CD8+ T cells, or bulk PBMC T cells (not recorded which).

This chain's CDR3 is CASSTRGSFYEQYF. The J gene is TRBJ2-7, the V gene TRBV12-3 or TRBV12-4; TCRdb's D call of TRBD1 is untestable without DNA. The CDR3 length is 14 residues.